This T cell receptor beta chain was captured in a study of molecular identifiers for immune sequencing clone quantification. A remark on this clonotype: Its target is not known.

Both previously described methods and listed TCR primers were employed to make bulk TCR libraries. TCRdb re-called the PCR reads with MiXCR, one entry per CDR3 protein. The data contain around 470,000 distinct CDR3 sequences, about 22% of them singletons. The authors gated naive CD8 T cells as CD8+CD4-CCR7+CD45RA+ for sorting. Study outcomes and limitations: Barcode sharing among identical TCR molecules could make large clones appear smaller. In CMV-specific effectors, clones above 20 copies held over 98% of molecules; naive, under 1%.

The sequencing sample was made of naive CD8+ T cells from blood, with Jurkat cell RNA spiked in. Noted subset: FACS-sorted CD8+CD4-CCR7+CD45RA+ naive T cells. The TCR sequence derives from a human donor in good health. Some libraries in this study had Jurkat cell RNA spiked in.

In DNA form, the CDR3 reads TGCAGTGCTAGAGACCCCATTAGCGGGGGCTACGAGCAGTACTTC. Amino acid sequence: CSARDPISGGYEQYF. The V call is TRBV20-1, the J call TRBJ2-7, with 9 bases that match TRBD2. V was clipped by 0 bases and J by 3 bases; unmatched bases: 6. CDR3 size: 15 residues. CDR1 and CDR2 (germline): DFQATT, SNEGSKA (reference sequence).